What follows is one T cell receptor beta chain and its context. The antigen remains unidentified. PCR primers comprised 60 Vbeta and 13 Jbeta primers. Clones were sequenced by immunoSEQ multiplex PCR, and TCRdb holds only the in-frame ones, with some missing. The repertoire holds 90,000 to 120,000 clones, with more than 75% as singletons. This record belongs to a study of cytomegalovirus exposure and HLA in healthy donors. Overall study context: For the approximately 390 genotyped donors, 81% fell within the Caucasian-associated ancestry cluster.

Notes on the study in general: In vitro work confirmed that three CMV-associated chains recognize CMV antigens.

Sequenced material: PBMCs. The TCR was taken from a woman between 50 and 59 years old in good health and CMV-seropositive.

The CDR3 coding sequence is TGTGCCAGCAGCTCCCTCTTTAATCAGCCCCAGCATTTT. It translates to CASSSLFNQPQHF. V and J are TRBV5-5 and TRBJ1-5; D is unresolved. Germline CDR1 is SGHKS and CDR2 is YYEKEE (reference sequence). The CDR3 is made up of 13 amino acids. Trimming took 3 bases from V and 4 from J, leaving 8 bases between them.